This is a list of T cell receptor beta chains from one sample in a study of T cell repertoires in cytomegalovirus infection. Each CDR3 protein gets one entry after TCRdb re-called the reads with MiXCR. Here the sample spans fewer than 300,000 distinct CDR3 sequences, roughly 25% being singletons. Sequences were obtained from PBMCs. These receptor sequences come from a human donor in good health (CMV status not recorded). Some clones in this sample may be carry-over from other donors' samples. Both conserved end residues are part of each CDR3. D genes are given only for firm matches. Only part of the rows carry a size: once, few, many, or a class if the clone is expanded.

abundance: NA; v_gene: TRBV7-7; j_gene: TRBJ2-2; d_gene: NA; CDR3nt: TGTGCTAGCAGCCCAAGTGGGACCGGGGAGCTGTTTTTT; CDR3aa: CASSPSGTGELFF
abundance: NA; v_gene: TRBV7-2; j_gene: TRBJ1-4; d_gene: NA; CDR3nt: TGTGCCAGCAGCTTTCTTACTGGAGATGAAAAACTGTTTTTT; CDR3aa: CASSFLTGDEKLFF
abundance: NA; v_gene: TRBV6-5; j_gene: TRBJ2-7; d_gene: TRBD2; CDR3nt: TGTGCCAGCAGTTCCCTGGGACTAGCGGTCTCCTACGAGCAGTACTTC; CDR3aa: CASSSLGLAVSYEQYF
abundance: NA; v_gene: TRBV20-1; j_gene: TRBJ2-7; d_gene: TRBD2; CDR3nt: TGCAGTGCTTTGCTAGCGGCTAACTACGAGCAGTACTTC; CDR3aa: CSALLAANYEQYF
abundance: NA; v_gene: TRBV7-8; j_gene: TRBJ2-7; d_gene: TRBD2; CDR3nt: TGTGCCAGCAGCTTAAGTTTCGGCGGGAGTGGTTACGAGCAGTACTTC; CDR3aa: CASSLSFGGSGYEQYF
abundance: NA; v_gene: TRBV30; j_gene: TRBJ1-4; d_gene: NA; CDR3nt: TGTGCCTGGAGCCCGGACCGTTTTAATGAAAAACTGTTTTTT; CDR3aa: CAWSPDRFNEKLFF
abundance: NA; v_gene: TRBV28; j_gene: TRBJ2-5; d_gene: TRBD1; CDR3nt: TGTGCCAGCAGTTTGGGGGGACAGGGTGAAGAGACCCAGTACTTC; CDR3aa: CASSLGGQGEETQYF
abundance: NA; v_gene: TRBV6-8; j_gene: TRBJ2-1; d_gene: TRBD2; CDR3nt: TGTGCCAGCAGTTCAATAGCGGGGATGGGGAATGAGCAGTTCTTC; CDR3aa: CASSSIAGMGNEQFF
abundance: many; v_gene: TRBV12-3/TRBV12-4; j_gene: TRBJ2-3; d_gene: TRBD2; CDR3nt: TGTGCCAGCAGTTCCCCCCCCGGGACTAGCGGCACAGATACGCAGTATTTT; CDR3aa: CASSSPPGTSGTDTQYF
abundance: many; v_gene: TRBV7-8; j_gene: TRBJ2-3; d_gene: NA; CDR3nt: TGTGCCAGCAACATTGAGAATCTCTCAGCAGTCACAGATACGCAGTATTTT; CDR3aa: CASNIENLSAVTDTQYF
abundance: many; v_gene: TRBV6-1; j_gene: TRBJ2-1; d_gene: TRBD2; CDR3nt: TGTGCCAGCAGTGAAGATCCTAGCGGGGCCTCCAATGAGCAGTTCTTC; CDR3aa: CASSEDPSGASNEQFF
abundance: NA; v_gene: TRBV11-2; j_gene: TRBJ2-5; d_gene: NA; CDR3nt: TGTGCCAGCAGCTTCGGGGAGACAGAGTACTTC; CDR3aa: CASSFGETEYF
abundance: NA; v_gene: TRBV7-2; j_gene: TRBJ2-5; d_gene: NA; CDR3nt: TGTGCCAGCAGCTTAGTGTTTAGGAAAGAGACCCAGTACTTC; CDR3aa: CASSLVFRKETQYF
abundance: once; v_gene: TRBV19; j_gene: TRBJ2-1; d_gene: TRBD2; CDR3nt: TGTGCCAGTACCATTATAGCGGGCGGGTCCGTTACCTTC; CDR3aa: CASTIIAGGSVTF
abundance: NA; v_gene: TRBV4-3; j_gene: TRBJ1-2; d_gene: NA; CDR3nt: TGCGCCAGCAGCCAAGATGGTCGGGGCTATGGCTACACCTTC; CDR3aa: CASSQDGRGYGYTF
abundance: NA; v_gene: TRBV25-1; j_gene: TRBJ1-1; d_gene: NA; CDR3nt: TGTGCCAGCAGTGCCCGGGAGATCACCTCTGAAGCTTTCTTT; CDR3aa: CASSAREITSEAFF
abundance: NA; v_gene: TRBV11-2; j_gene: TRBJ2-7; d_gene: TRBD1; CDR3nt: TGTGCCAGCAGCCCAAGGACAGGGGGAGAGCAGTACTTC; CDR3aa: CASSPRTGGEQYF
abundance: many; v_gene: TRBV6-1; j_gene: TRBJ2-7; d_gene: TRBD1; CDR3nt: TGTGCCAGCAGTGCCTCCGGGACAGGGAACGAGCAGTACTTC; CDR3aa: CASSASGTGNEQYF
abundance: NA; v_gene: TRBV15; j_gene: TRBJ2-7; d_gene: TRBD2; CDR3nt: TGTGCCACCAGCGGAGCGGGGTACCCCTACGAGCAGTACTTC; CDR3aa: CATSGAGYPYEQYF
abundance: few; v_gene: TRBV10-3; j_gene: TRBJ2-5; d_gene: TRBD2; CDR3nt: TGTGCCATCAGCGAGACTAGCGGGGAGGCCCAGTACTTC; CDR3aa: CAISETSGEAQYF
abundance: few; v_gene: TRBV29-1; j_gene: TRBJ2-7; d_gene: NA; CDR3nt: TGCAGCGTCGTTCGTGGGGGTGGAACCGAGCAGTACTTC; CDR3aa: CSVVRGGGTEQYF
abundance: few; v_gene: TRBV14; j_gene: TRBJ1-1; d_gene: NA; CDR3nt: TGTGCCAGCAGCCAAGATATATCTCTGGCTGAAGCTTTCTTT; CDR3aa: CASSQDISLAEAFF
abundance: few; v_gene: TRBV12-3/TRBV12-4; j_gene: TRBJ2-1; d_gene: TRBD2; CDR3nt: TGTGCCAACTCCCGTAGCGGGAGCTCCTACAATGAGCAGTTCTTC; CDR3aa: CANSRSGSSYNEQFF
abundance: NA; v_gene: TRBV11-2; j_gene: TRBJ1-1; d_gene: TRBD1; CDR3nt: TGTGCCAGCAGCTTAACAGGGGCGAACACTGAAGCTTTCTTT; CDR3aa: CASSLTGANTEAFF
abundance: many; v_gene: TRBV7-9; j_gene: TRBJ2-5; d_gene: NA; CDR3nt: TGTGCCAGCAGTCCGGTCCAGGAGGGGACCCAGTACTTC; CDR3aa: CASSPVQEGTQYF
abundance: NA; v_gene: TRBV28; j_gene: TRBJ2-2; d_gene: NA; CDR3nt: TGTGCCAGCAGTCGGGTAACCACCGGGGAGCTGTTTTTT; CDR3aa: CASSRVTTGELFF
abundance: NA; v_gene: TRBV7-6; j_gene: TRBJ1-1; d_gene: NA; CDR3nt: TGTGCCAGCAGCTTAGGGAGGGGGACAAGGAACACTGAAGCTTTCTTT; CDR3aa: CASSLGRGTRNTEAFF
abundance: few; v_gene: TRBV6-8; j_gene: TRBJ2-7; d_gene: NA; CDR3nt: TGTGCCAGCAGTTTCTCCGCGGCGGGGATCTACGAGCAGTACTTC; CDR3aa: CASSFSAAGIYEQYF
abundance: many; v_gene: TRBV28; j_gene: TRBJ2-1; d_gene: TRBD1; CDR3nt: TGTGCCAGCAGAAATCGACAGGGGGGGAATAATGAGCAGTTCTTC; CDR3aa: CASRNRQGGNNEQFF
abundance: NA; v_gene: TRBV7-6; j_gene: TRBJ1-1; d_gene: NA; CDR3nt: TGTGCCAGCAGGAAGGGGGACACTGAAGCTTTCTTT; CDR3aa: CASRKGDTEAFF
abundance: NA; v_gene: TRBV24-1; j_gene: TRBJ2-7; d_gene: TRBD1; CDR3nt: TGTGCCACCAGTGATTCCCAGGGGGCCTACGAGCAGTACTTC; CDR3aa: CATSDSQGAYEQYF
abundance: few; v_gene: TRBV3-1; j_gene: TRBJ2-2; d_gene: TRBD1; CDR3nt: TGTGCCAGCAGCCAGGGAGGACAGGGACGTACCGGGGAGCTGTTTTTT; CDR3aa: CASSQGGQGRTGELFF
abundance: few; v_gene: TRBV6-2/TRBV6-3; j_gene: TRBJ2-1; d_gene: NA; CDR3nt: TGTGCCAGCAGTTACTCTGGTCCCCCCTACAATGAGCAGTTCTTC; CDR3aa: CASSYSGPPYNEQFF
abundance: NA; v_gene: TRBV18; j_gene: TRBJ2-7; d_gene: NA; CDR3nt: TGTGCCAGCTCACCAGCAGGGGACGACGAGCAGTACTTC; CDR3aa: CASSPAGDDEQYF
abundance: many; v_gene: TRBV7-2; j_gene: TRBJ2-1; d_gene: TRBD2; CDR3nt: TGTGCCAGCAGCGGACGTGCGGGAGGGAACTACAATGAGCAGTTCTTC; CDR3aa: CASSGRAGGNYNEQFF
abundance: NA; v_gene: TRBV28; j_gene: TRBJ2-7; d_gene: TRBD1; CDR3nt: TGTACCAGCAGTCCTCCCGGGACAGCGACCTACGAGCAGTACTTC; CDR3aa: CTSSPPGTATYEQYF
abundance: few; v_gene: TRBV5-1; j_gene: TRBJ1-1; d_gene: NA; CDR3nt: TGCGCCAGCAAGGAACCGGTGAACACTGAAGCTTTCTTT; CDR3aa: CASKEPVNTEAFF
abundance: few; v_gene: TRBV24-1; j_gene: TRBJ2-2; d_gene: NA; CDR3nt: TGTGCCACCAGTGATTTGAGGACAGAGACCACCGGGGAGCTGTTTTTT; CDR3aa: CATSDLRTETTGELFF
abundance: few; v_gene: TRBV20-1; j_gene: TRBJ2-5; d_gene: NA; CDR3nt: TGCAGTGCTCTCCCGCCCAGCGGCATTCAAGAGACCCAGTACTTC; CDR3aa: CSALPPSGIQETQYF
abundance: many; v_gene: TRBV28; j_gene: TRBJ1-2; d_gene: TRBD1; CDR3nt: TGTGCCAGCAGGCGGACAGGCCGAAACTATGGCTACACCTTC; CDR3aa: CASRRTGRNYGYTF
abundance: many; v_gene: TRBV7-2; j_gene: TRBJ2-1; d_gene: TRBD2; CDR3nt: TGTGCCAGCAGCTTAGGGCGACTAGCGGGAGTGGTCAATGAGCAGTTCTTC; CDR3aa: CASSLGRLAGVVNEQFF